This T cell receptor (beta chain) is drawn from a study of neurological immune-mediated disorders. The germline V gene has CDR1 MNHNY and CDR2 SVGAGI (reference sequence). CDR3 size: 14 residues. The V and J ends lost 10 bases and 0 bases respectively, with 13 bases between them. Time point of the sample: longitudinal time-point 1 (baseline). Preparation of the unsorted libraries drew on 2 million PBMCs stored at -80 C. TCRdb fed the 5' RACE reads into MiXCR, producing one record per CDR3 protein. This repertoire shows tens of thousands of distinct CDR3 sequences, 3% to 3.5% found once; its top ten account for more than 7.5%. In this sample, this clonotype turned up many times. Its cognate antigen is unknown. Points from the study as a whole: The most TCR clonal expansion was seen in HTLV-1-associated myelopathy, and the least was seen in multiple sclerosis, which fell below healthy controls. Phylogenetic analysis grouped 18 of 34 multiple sclerosis patients' repertoires together, suggesting a possible repertoire signature.

Sequencing was performed on PBMCs. The V gene is TRBV6-6, the J gene TRBJ1-5, with a possible D match to TRBD1 (6 bases). This receptor was obtained from a woman aged 55-75 years with multiple sclerosis. DNA of the CDR3: TGTGCCACCAGGATGGACAGTAGCAATCAGCCCCAGCATTTT. Translation gives CATRMDSSNQPQHF.